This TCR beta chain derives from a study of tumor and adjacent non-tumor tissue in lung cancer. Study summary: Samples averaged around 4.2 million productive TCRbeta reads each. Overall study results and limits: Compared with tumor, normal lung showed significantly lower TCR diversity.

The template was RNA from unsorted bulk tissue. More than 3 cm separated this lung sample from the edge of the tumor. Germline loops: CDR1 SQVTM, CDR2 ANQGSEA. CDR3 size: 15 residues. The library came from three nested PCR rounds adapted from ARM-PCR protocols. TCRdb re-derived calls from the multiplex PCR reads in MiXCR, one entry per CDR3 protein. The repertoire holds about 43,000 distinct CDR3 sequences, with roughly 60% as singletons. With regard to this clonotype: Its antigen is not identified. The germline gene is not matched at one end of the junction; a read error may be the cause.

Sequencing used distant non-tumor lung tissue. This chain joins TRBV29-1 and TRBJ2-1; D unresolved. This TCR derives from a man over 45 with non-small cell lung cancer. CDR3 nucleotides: TGCAGCGTTGGAATCGGACCGAGCCCCTACAATGAGCAGTTCTTT. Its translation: CSVGIGPSPYNEQFF.